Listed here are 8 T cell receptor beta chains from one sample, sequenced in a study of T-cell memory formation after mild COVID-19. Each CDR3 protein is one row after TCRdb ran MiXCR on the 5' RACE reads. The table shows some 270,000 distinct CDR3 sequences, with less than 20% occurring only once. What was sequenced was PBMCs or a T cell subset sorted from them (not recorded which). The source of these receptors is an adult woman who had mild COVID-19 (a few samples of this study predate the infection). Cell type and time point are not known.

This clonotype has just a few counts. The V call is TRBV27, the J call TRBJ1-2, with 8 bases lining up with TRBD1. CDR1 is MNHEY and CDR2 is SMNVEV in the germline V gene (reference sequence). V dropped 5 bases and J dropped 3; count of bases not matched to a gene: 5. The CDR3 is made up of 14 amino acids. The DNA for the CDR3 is TGTGCCAGCAGTCGGACAGGGTCGGACTATGGCTACACCTTC. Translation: CASSRTGSDYGYTF.

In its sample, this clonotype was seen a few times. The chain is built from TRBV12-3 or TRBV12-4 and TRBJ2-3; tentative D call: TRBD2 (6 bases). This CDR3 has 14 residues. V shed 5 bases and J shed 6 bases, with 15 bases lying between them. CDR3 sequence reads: CASSPSRREDTQYF. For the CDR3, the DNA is TGTGCCAGCAGTCCAAGCCGCCGGGAGGATACGCAGTATTTT.

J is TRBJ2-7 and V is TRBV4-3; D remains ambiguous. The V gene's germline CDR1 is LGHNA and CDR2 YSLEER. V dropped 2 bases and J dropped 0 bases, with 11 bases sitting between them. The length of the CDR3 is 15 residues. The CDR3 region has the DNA TGCGCCAGCAGCCAATCACCCTATGGCTCCTACGAGCAGTACTTC. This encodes CASSQSPYGSYEQYF.

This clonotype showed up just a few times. The CDR3: CASSTAGALGYGYTF. The CDR3 DNA follows: TGCGCCAGCAGTACCGCAGGGGCGCTTGGTTATGGCTACACCTTC. V and J are TRBV5-1 and TRBJ1-2, with D perhaps matching TRBD1 (6 bases). V lost 5 bases and J lost 5, with 19 bases in between. The CDR3 consists of 15 residues. The germline V gene has CDR1 SGHRS and CDR2 YFSETQ.

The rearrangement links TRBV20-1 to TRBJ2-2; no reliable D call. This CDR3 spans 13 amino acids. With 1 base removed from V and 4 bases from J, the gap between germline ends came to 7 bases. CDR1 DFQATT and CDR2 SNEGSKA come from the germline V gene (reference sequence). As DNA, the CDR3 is TGCAGTGCTAGAGTGGCAGGCACCGGGGAGCTGTTTTTT. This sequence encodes CSARVAGTGELFF.

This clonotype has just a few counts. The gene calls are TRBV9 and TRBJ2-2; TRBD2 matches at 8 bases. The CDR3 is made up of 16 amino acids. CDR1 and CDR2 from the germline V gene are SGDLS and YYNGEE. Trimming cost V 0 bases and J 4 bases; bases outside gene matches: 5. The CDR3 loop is CASSVGLAGRTGELFF. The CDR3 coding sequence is TGTGCCAGCAGCGTAGGGCTAGCGGGTCGCACCGGGGAGCTGTTTTTT.

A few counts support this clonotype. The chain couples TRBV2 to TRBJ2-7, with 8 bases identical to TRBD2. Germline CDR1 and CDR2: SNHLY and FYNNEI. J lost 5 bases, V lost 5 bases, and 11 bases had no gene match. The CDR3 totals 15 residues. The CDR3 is CASSYIAGSGDEQYF. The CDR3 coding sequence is TGTGCCAGCAGTTATATAGCGGGATCCGGGGACGAGCAGTACTTC.

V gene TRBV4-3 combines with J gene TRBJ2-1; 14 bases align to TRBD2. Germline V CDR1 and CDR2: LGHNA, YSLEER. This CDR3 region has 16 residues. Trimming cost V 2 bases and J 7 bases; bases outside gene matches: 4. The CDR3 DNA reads TGCGCCAGCAGCCAACGACTAGCGGGAGGGGGGAATGAGCAGTTCTTC. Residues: CASSQRLAGGGNEQFF.